This T cell receptor beta chain came from a study of OX40 agonist ivuxolimab in advanced cancers. This table comes from immunoSEQ multiplex PCR, and its TCRdb copy is limited to in-frame clones, with some not included. Of tens of thousands of clones in the sample, about 81% were seen once. The specimen was CD4+ or CD8+ T cells sorted from blood, collected in a trial of the OX40 agonist ivuxolimab. This receptor was identified in an adult with an advanced solid tumor such as melanoma, head and neck, liver or kidney cancer.

The CDR3 nucleotides are TGTGCCAGCATGCGGGGGTTGTTTGATTATGGCTACACCTTC. It specifies CASMRGLFDYGYTF. This chain links TRBV14 with TRBJ1-2; D perhaps matches TRBD1 (5 bases). CDR3 length: 14 residues. The V end lost 7 bases, the J end lost 5 bases, and 17 bases lay between the germline ends. Germline V gene sequence: CDR1 SGHDN, CDR2 FVKESK.